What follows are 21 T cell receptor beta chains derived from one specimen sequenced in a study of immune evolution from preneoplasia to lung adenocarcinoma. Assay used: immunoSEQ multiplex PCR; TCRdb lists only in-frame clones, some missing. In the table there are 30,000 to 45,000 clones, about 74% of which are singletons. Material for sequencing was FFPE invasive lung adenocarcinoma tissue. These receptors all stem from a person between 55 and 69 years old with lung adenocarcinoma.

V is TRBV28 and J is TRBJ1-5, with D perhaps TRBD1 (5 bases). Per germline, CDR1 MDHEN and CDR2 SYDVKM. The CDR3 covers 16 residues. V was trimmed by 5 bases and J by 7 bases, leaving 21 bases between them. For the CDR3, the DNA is TGTGCCAGCAGTCATGCCCAGGGCCCTGAGGGACAGCCCCAGCATTTT. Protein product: CASSHAQGPEGQPQHF.

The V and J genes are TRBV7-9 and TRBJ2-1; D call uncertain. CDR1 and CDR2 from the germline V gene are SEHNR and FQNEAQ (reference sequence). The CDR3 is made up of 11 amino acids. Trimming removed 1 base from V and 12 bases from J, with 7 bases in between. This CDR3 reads CASSLGNGQFF. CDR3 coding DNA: TGTGCCAGCAGCTTAGGCAACGGGCAGTTCTTC. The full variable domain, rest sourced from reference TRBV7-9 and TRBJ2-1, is DTGVSQNPRHKITKRGQNVTFRCDPISEHNRLYWYRQTLGQGPEFLTYFQNEAQLEKSRLLSDRFSAERPKGSFSTLEIQRTEQGDSAMYLCASSLGNGQFFGPGTRLTVL.

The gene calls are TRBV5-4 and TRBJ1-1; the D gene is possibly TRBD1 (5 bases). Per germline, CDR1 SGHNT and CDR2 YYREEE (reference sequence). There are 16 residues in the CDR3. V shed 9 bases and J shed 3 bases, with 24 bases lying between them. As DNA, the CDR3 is TGTGCCACCCAGCCCCCCGGGTCGAAAGGGGACACTGAAGCTTTCTTT. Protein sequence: CATQPPGSKGDTEAFF.

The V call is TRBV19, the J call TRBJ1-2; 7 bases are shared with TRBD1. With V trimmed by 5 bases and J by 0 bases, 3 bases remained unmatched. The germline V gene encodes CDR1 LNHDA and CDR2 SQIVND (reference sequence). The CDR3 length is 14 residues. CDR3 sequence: CASSRDRANYGYTF. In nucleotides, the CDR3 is TGTGCCAGTAGTCGAGACAGGGCTAACTATGGCTACACCTTC.

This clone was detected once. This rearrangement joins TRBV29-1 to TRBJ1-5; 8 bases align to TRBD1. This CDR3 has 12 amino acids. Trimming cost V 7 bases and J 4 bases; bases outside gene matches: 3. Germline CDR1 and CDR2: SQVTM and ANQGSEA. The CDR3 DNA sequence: TGCAGCGCCAGGACAGGGAATCAGCCCCAGCATTTT. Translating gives CSARTGNQPQHF.

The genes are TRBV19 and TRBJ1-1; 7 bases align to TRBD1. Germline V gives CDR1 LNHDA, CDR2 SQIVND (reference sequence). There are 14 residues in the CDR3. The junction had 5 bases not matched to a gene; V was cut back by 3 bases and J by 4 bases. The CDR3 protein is CASSITGEVTEAFF. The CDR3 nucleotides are TGTGCCAGTAGTATTACAGGGGAAGTCACTGAAGCTTTCTTT.

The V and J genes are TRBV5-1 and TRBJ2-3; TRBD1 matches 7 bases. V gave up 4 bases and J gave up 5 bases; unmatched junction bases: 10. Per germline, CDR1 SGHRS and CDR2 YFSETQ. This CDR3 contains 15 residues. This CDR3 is CASSRLTGVGDTQYF. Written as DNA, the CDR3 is TGCGCCAGCAGCCGCCTTACAGGGGTGGGAGATACGCAGTATTTT. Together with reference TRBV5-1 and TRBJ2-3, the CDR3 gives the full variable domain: KAGVTQTPRYLIKTRGQQVTLSCSPISGHRSVSWYQQTPGQGLQFLFEYFSETQRNKGNFPGRFSGRQFSNSRSEMNVSTLELGDSALYLCASSRLTGVGDTQYFGPGTRLTVL.

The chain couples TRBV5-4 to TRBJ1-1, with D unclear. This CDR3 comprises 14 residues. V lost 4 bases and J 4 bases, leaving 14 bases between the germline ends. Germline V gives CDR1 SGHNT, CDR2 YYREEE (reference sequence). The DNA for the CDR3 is TGTGCCAGCAGCGACATAGACGGAGCCACTGAAGCTTTCTTT. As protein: CASSDIDGATEAFF.

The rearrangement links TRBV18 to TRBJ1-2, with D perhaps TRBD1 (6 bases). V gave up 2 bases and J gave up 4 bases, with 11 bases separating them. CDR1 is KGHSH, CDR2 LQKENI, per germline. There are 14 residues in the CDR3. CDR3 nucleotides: TGTGCCAGCTCACCAAGCCGACAGGCCTATGGCTACACCTTC. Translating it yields CASSPSRQAYGYTF.

CDR3 bases: TGTGCCTGGAGTCAGGAAGGGCCCTACGAGCAGTACTTC. This sequence encodes CAWSQEGPYEQYF. The J gene is TRBJ2-7, the V gene TRBV30, with D unclear. V lost 2 bases and J 2 bases, leaving 10 bases between the germline ends. The CDR3 totals 13 residues. Germline assignment: CDR1 GTSNPN and CDR2 SVGIG (reference sequence). The full variable domain, completed using reference TRBV30 and TRBJ2-7, is SQTIHQWPATLVQPVGSPLSLECTVEGTSNPNLYWYRQAAGRGLQLLFYSVGIGQISSEVPQNLSASRPQDRQFILSSKKLLLSDSGFYLCAWSQEGPYEQYFGPGTRLTVT.

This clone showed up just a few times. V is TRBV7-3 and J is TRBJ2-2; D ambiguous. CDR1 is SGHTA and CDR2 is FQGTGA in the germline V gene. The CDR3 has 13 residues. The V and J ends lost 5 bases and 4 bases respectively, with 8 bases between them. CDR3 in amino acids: CASSPDITGELFF. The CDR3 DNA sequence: TGTGCCAGCAGCCCCGATATCACCGGGGAGCTGTTTTTT.

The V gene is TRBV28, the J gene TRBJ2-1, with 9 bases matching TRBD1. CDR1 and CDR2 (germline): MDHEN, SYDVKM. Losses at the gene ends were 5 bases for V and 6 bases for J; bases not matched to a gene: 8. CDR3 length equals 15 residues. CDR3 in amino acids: CASSPAGTGSNEQFF. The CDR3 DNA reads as TGTGCCAGCAGTCCCGCCGGGACAGGGTCCAATGAGCAGTTCTTC.

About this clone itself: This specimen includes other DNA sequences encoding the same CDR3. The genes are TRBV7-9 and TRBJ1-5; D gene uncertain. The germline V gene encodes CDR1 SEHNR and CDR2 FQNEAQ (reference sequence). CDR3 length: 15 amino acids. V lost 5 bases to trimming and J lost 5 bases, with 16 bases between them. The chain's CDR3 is CASSSQAGSDQPQHF. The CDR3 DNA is TGTGCCAGCAGCAGTCAGGCCGGGTCAGATCAGCCCCAGCATTTT.

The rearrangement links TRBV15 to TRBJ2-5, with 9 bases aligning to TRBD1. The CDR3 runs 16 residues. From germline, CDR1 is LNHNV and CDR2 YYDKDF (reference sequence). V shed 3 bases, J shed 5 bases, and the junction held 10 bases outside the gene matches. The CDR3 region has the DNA TGTGCCACCAGCAGCGGTACAGGGGGCCTAGGTGAGACCCAGTACTTC. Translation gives CATSSGTGGLGETQYF.

The CDR3 DNA sequence: TGTGCCAGTAGTATCGGGCAGGGGAGAACTGAAGCTTTCTTT. Encoded protein: CASSIGQGRTEAFF. The chain combines TRBV19 with TRBJ1-1, with D possibly matching TRBD1 (6 bases). Germline V gene lookup returns CDR1 LNHDA and CDR2 SQIVND (reference sequence). This CDR3 has 14 amino acids. Trimming stripped 3 bases from V and 5 bases from J, with 13 bases between.

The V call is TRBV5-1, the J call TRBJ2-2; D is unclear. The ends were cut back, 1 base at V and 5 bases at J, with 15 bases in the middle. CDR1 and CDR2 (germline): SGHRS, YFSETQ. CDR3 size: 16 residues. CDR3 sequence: CASSLRSSELTGELFF. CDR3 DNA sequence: TGCGCCAGCAGCTTGAGGTCTAGTGAACTAACCGGGGAGCTGTTTTTT.

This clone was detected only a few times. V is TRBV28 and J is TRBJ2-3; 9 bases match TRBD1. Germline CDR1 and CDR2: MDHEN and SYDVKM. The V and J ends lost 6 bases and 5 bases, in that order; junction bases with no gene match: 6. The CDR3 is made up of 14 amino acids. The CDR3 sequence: CASRGDRAEDTQYF. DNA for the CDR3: TGTGCCAGCAGGGGGGACAGGGCGGAAGATACGCAGTATTTT.

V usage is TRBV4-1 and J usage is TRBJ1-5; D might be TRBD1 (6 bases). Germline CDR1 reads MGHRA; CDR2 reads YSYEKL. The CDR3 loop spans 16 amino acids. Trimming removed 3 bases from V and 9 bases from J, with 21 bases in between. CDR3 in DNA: TGCGCCAGCAGCCACACCCCCGGGACATACGAGGCGCCCCAGCATTTT. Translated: CASSHTPGTYEAPQHF.

The DNA for the CDR3 is TGTGCCAGCAGCACCGACAGCCTCGGACAGTTCTTC. Encoded protein: CASSTDSLGQFF. The chain is built from TRBV7-9 and TRBJ2-1; D perhaps matches TRBD1 (5 bases). The V gene lost 5 bases and the J gene lost 13 bases, with 15 bases spanning the gap. Looked up from germline, CDR1 is SEHNR and CDR2 is FQNEAQ (reference sequence). This CDR3 has 12 amino acids.

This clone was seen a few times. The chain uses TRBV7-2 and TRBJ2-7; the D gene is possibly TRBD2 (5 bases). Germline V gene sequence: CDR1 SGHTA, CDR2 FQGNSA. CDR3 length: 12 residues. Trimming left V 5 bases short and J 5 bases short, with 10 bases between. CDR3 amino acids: CASSPTGDEQYF. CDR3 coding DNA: TGTGCCAGCAGCCCCACCGGGGACGAGCAGTACTTC.

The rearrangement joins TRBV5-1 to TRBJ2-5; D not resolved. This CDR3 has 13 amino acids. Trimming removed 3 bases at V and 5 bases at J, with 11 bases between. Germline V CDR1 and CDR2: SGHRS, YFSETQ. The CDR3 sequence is CASSSMIGETQYF. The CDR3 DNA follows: TGCGCCAGCAGCTCGATGATTGGGGAGACCCAGTACTTC.